These 8 T cell receptor beta chains were all obtained from the same sample, sequenced in a study of blood T cell repertoires in COVID-19. Libraries were prepared by immunoSEQ multiplex PCR; TCRdb keeps only in-frame clonotypes and omits some of them. The sample lists 200,000 to 250,000 clones, 85% seen once, with approximately 18% in the top ten. The sequencing sample was made of PBMCs or T cells enriched from blood (not recorded which). The receptors were sampled from a man aged 35-49 years who had recovered from COVID-19.

This chain's CDR3 is CASSIGQLGELFF. The CDR3 region has the DNA TGTGCCAGTAGTATAGGACAGCTCGGGGAGCTGTTTTTT. The rearrangement uses TRBV19 and TRBJ2-2; a weak D match, TRBD1 (5 bases). V was pared by 1 base and J by 7 bases, with 7 bases between. The germline V gene has CDR1 LNHDA and CDR2 SQIVND (reference sequence). The CDR3 sequence is 13 residues long.

The chain links TRBV28 to TRBJ1-1; 8 nucleotides match TRBD1. The CDR3 is 16 residues long. Per germline, CDR1 MDHEN and CDR2 SYDVKM. V shed 5 bases and J 1 base; nucleotides not matched to a gene: 9. The CDR3 is CASSTDRGITNTEAFF. CDR3 sequence (DNA): TGTGCCAGCAGTACCGACAGGGGAATAACGAACACTGAAGCTTTCTTT.

The V and J genes are TRBV25-1 and TRBJ1-5; D unclear. CDR3 length equals 12 residues. With 6 bases removed from V and 4 bases from J, the gap between germline ends came to 7 bases. Germline V lookup: CDR1 MGHDK, CDR2 SYGVNS. In DNA, the CDR3 is TGTGCCAGCAGGGTCGGGAATCAGCCCCAGCATTTT. Protein product: CASRVGNQPQHF.

The V gene is TRBV24-1, the J gene TRBJ2-5, with 8 bases identical to TRBD1. With V trimmed by 3 bases and J by 0 bases, 8 bases remained unmatched. The CDR3 loop spans 17 amino acids. Germline V CDR1 and CDR2: KGHDR, SFDVKD. CDR3 amino acids: CATSDRRQGTYQETQYF. The CDR3 nucleotides read TGTGCCACCAGTGATCGCCGACAGGGGACTTACCAAGAGACCCAGTACTTC.

The genes are TRBV10-1 and TRBJ2-7; TRBD1 is a possible D gene (5 bases). Germline V gene sequence: CDR1 WNHNN, CDR2 SYGVQD (reference sequence). CDR3 length: 13 residues. Between the trimmed V and J ends, which lost 6 bases and 5 bases, there was a span of 14 bases. CDR3 nucleotides: TGCGCCAGCAGCGAGACAGCAGGGCACGAGCAGTACTTC. Protein product: CASSETAGHEQYF.

This sequence joins TRBV7-8 and TRBJ2-1; 7 bases are a match to TRBD2. CDR1 and CDR2 (germline): SGHVS, FQNEAQ. The CDR3 spans 15 residues. V was clipped by 4 bases and J by 8 bases; unmatched bases: 11. The CDR3 loop is CASSSAVVGGYEQFF. Here the CDR3 DNA reads TGTGCCAGCAGCTCAGCGGTGGTCGGGGGGTATGAGCAGTTCTTC.

The chain recombines TRBV11-2 with TRBJ2-1; possible D gene TRBD2, 6 bases. Trimming removed 0 bases at V and 9 bases at J, with 12 bases between. Germline V gives CDR1 SGHAT, CDR2 FQNNGV. The CDR3 extends over 14 amino acids. This chain's CDR3 is CASSLDGRGGEQFF. Here the CDR3 DNA reads TGTGCCAGCAGCTTAGATGGGCGGGGCGGTGAGCAGTTCTTC.

This chain connects TRBV18 to TRBJ2-1; TRBD1 is a possible D gene (6 bases). V was cut by 4 bases and J by 6 bases, with 10 bases left in between. This CDR3 region has 13 residues. Germline-derived CDR1 and CDR2 are KGHSH and LQKENI. CDR3 amino acids: CASSRRQVNEQFF. The CDR3, as DNA: TGTGCCAGCTCACGACGACAGGTCAATGAGCAGTTCTTC.